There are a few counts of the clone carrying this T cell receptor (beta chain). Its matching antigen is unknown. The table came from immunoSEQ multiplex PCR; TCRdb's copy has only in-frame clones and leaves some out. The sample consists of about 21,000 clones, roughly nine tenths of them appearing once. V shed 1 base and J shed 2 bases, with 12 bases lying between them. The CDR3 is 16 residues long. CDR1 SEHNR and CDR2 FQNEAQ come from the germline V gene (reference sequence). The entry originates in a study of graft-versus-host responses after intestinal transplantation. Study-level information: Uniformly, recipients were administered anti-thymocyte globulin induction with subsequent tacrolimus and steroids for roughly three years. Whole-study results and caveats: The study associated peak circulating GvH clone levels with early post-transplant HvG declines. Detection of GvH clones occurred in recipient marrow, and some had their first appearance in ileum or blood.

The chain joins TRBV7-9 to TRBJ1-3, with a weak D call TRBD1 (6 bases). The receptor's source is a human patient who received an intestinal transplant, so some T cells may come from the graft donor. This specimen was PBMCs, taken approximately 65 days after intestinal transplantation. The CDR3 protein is CASSLGGGGPGNTIYF. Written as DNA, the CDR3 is TGTGCCAGCAGCTTAGGAGGCGGGGGGCCTGGAAACACCATATATTTT.